A single sample is the source of the 32 T cell receptor beta chains below, sequenced in a study of breast tumors, draining lymph nodes, adjacent tissues. One entry per CDR3 protein results from TCRdb running MiXCR on the multiplex PCR reads. The table has 20,000 to 25,000 distinct CDR3 sequences, approximately 49% seen once; the top ten hold around 8%. Sample: breast tumor tissue. These receptors all come from a female donor with breast cancer. Some clones in this sample may be carry-over from other donors' samples.

Ten or more counts support this clonotype. The V call is TRBV7-6, the J call TRBJ2-7, with a weak D call TRBD2 (6 bases). The CDR3 length is 17 residues. Trimming left V 3 bases short and J 0 bases short, with 18 bases between. Germline V gene data show CDR1 as SGHVS and CDR2 as FNYEAQ. CDR3 residues: CASSFGRDLNPSYEQYF. In nucleotides, the CDR3 is TGTGCCAGCAGCTTTGGAAGGGACTTAAACCCCTCCTACGAGCAGTACTTC. The full variable domain, with the rest looked up from reference TRBV7-6 and TRBJ2-7, is GAGVSQSPRYKVTKRGQDVALRCDPISGHVSLYWYRQALGQGPEFLTYFNYEAQQDKSGLPNDRFSAERPEGSISTLTIQRTEQRDSAMYRCASSFGRDLNPSYEQYFGPGTRLTVT.

This clonotype was seen ten or more times. The CDR3: CASSLTGLLTGELFF. The CDR3 DNA reads as TGTGCCAGCAGCCTAACGGGACTTCTAACCGGGGAGCTGTTTTTT. The chain carries TRBV5-6 and TRBJ2-2; D is perhaps TRBD2 (6 bases). Trimming left V 4 bases short and J 5 bases short, with 15 bases between. The length of the CDR3 is 15 residues. CDR1 is SGHDT, CDR2 YYEEEE, per germline.

Ten or more counts support this clonotype. The V call is TRBV7-9, the J call TRBJ1-4, with a possible D match to TRBD1 (5 bases). From germline, CDR1 is SEHNR and CDR2 FQNEAQ (reference sequence). The V and J ends lost 2 bases and 2 bases respectively, with 6 bases between them. There are 14 residues in the CDR3. The CDR3 here is CASSLSGTNEKLFF. As DNA, the CDR3 is TGTGCCAGCAGCTTATCAGGGACTAATGAAAAACTGTTTTTT.

In this sample, this clonotype turned up many times. A much bigger clone sits one base away, suggesting this may be a read error. The CDR3 region is CASSLSLPQRGSTF. CDR3 coding DNA: TGTGCCAGCAGCTTGAGCCTGCCTCAGCGGGGTAGCACCTTC. The rearrangement joins TRBV5-5 to TRBJ1-2; D unclear. Germline CDR1 is SGHKS and CDR2 is YYEKEE (reference sequence). The V gene lost 1 base and the J gene lost 13 bases, with 20 bases spanning the gap. The CDR3 is made up of 14 amino acids.

This clonotype showed up many times. One end of the junction does not line up with germline, which may come from a read error. V and J are TRBV5-1 and TRBJ2-1; 7 positions match TRBD2. This CDR3 has 16 residues. In germline, CDR1 is SGHRS, CDR2 YFSETQ. The CDR3, as DNA: TGCGCCAGCAGCTTGGCTAGCCTAGCGGACTACAATGAGCCGTTCTTC. Protein product: CASSLASLADYNEPFF.

This clonotype appeared many times. The V gene is TRBV7-9, the J gene TRBJ1-3; no clear D gene. With 3 bases removed from V and 0 bases from J, the gap between germline ends came to 6 bases. The CDR3 has 14 residues. The germline CDR1 and CDR2 sequences are SEHNR and FQNEAQ (reference sequence). CDR3 in amino acids: CASSFGSSGNTIYF. The CDR3, as DNA: TGTGCCAGCAGCTTCGGCAGCTCTGGAAACACCATATATTTT.

By sample fraction, this clonotype is medium-sized. This sequence joins TRBV12-3 or TRBV12-4 and TRBJ2-3, with TRBD2 identical over 12 bases. This CDR3 region has 14 residues. With 10 bases clipped from V and 5 bases from J, the junction kept 7 bases outside the gene matches. The CDR3 bases are TGTGCCATCGACTCTAGCGGGAGGGGAGATACGCAGTATTTT. Translating gives CAIDSSGRGDTQYF.

The genes are TRBV29-1 and TRBJ2-3, with 11 positions matching TRBD2. Germline V CDR1 and CDR2: SQVTM, ANQGSEA. The CDR3 has 14 amino acids. Losses at the gene ends were 7 bases for V and 2 bases for J; bases not matched to a gene: 5. CDR3 sequence (DNA): TGCAGCGCCGAGACTAGCGGGGACACAGATACGCAGTATTTT. Amino acid sequence: CSAETSGDTDTQYF.

In this sample, this clonotype turned up many times. The V gene is TRBV27, the J gene TRBJ2-1; 8 bases match TRBD2. Germline V CDR1 and CDR2: MNHEY, SMNVEV (reference sequence). The CDR3 has 17 residues. The V and J ends lost 3 bases and 4 bases, in that order; junction bases with no gene match: 11. The chain's CDR3 is CASSFRSGLAPYNEQFF. The DNA for the CDR3 is TGTGCCAGCAGTTTCCGATCCGGACTAGCTCCATACAATGAGCAGTTCTTC.

This clonotype was found many times. The rearrangement links TRBV3-1 to TRBJ1-2; D might be TRBD1 (6 bases). CDR1 is LGHDT, CDR2 YNNKEL, per germline (reference sequence). V shed 1 base and J shed 2 bases, with 11 bases lying between them. This CDR3 is built from 15 residues. This CDR3 is CASSQVGTMNYGYTF. The CDR3 DNA reads TGTGCCAGCAGCCAAGTCGGGACAATGAACTATGGCTACACCTTC.

In its sample, this clonotype was seen many times. A read error may explain this, as a much larger clone is one base away. The chain links TRBV6-2 or TRBV6-3 to TRBJ1-3; D call uncertain. Germline V gene lookup returns CDR1 MNHEY and CDR2 SVGEGT. This CDR3 is built from 12 residues. V was pared by 8 bases and J by 0 bases, with 5 bases between. The CDR3: CASGRSGNTIYF. Here the CDR3 DNA reads TGTGCCAGCGGGCGCTCTGGAAACACCATATATTTT.

This sequence joins TRBV6-6 and TRBJ2-1, with 14 bases aligning to TRBD2. The CDR3 length is 16 residues. Germline V CDR1 and CDR2: MNHNY, SVGAGI (reference sequence). J gave up 8 bases and V 1 base, and 4 bases lay outside the gene matches. CDR3 loop: CASSYFGTSGSDEQFF. The CDR3 nucleotides read TGTGCCAGCAGTTACTTCGGGACTAGCGGGAGCGATGAGCAGTTCTTC.

The chain carries TRBV5-1 and TRBJ2-3, with 8 bases aligning to TRBD1. V shed 1 base and J 3 bases; nucleotides not matched to a gene: 1. Germline CDR1 reads SGHRS; CDR2 reads YFSETQ. This CDR3 region has 14 residues. The CDR3 here is CASSLNRGTDTQYF. The CDR3 DNA reads as TGCGCCAGCAGCTTGAACAGGGGGACAGATACGCAGTATTTT.

The V and J genes are TRBV20-1 and TRBJ2-1, with 12 bases matching TRBD2. Germline CDR1 and CDR2: DFQATT and SNEGSKA (reference sequence). The CDR3 spans 15 residues. Trimming cost V 6 bases and J 6 bases; bases outside gene matches: 9. This CDR3 reads CSATDTSGRTNEQFF. The CDR3 DNA reads TGCAGTGCCACGGACACTAGCGGGAGGACCAATGAGCAGTTCTTC.

The genes are TRBV9 and TRBJ1-2, with D unclear. CDR3 length equals 12 residues. V was shortened by 4 bases and J by 4 bases, with 8 bases between the two germline ends. Germline V CDR1 and CDR2: SGDLS, YYNGEE. The CDR3 nucleotides read TGTGCCAGCAGCCAACCCGCCTATGGCTACACCTTC. It codes for CASSQPAYGYTF.

This clonotype is labeled as medium-sized. V and J are TRBV20-1 and TRBJ1-6, with D tentatively TRBD1 (5 bases). CDR1 DFQATT and CDR2 SNEGSKA come from the germline V gene (reference sequence). The CDR3 loop spans 13 amino acids. Here the CDR3 reads CSSEGPPDSPLHF. In nucleotides, the CDR3 is TGCAGCTCTGAGGGACCTCCGGATTCACCCCTCCACTTT.

This clonotype was recorded at least ten times. Mismatch with germline at one junction end may stem from a read error. CDR3 residues: CASREAGDTQYF. The CDR3 DNA reads as TGTGCCAGCAGGGAAGCGGGAGATACGCAGTATTTT. V and J are TRBV2 and TRBJ2-3; possibly TRBD2 for D (6 bases). CDR1 SNHLY and CDR2 FYNNEI come from the germline V gene. The CDR3 is 12 amino acids.

The chain recombines TRBV19 with TRBJ1-5; 9 nucleotides agree with TRBD1. There are 18 residues in the CDR3. The V gene's germline CDR1 is LNHDA and CDR2 SQIVND (reference sequence). With 2 bases clipped from V and 0 bases from J, the junction kept 8 bases outside the gene matches. The DNA of the CDR3 is TGTGCCAGTAGTATAACGGGACAGGGCATTTATAGCAATCAGCCCCAGCATTTT. Its protein product is CASSITGQGIYSNQPQHF. Filled out from reference TRBV19 and TRBJ1-5, the complete variable domain reads DGGITQSPKYLFRKEGQNVTLSCEQNLNHDAMYWYRQDPGQGLRLIYYSQIVNDFQKGDIAEGYSVSREKKESFPLTVTSAQKNPTAFYLCASSITGQGIYSNQPQHFGDGTRLSIL.

Ten or more counts support this clonotype. V gene TRBV12-3 or TRBV12-4 combines with J gene TRBJ2-7; tentative D call: TRBD2 (7 bases). The germline V and J ends were trimmed by 3 bases and 0 bases, with 15 bases remaining between them. The CDR3 totals 16 residues. CDR3 DNA: TGTGCCAGCAGTTTCTCGGGGGGCGGGAACTCCTACGAGCAGTACTTC. This sequence encodes CASSFSGGGNSYEQYF.

Note on this clonotype: A read error may account for a junction end that differs from germline. The CDR3 loop is CANSGALGSTGELFF. DNA of the CDR3: TGTGCCAACAGTGGGGCTTTGGGCAGCACCGGGGAGTTGTTTTTT. The chain employs TRBV6-5 and TRBJ2-2; D possibly uses TRBD1 or TRBD2 (5 bases each). This CDR3 comprises 15 residues. In germline, CDR1 is MNHEY, CDR2 SVGAGI.

This clonotype was counted many times. The chain joins TRBV19 to TRBJ2-3, with D maybe TRBD2 (5 bases). The CDR3 totals 14 residues. V lost 7 bases and J lost 1, with 12 bases in between. Per germline, CDR1 LNHDA and CDR2 SQIVND (reference sequence). The DNA for the CDR3 is TGTGCCAGTATGAGGGCAGGAGGCACAGATACGCAGTATTTT. Protein product: CASMRAGGTDTQYF.

This clonotype was found many times. The rearrangement joins TRBV20-1 to TRBJ2-7; 11 bases agree with TRBD2. Germline V gene lookup returns CDR1 DFQATT and CDR2 SNEGSKA (reference sequence). After removal of 5 bases from V and 5 bases from J, the junction contained 8 bases not matched to a gene. The CDR3 sequence is 14 residues long. CDR3 loop: CSAGLAGGPHEQYF. The CDR3 nucleotides read TGCAGTGCTGGATTAGCGGGAGGGCCCCACGAGCAGTACTTC.

The chain couples TRBV2 to TRBJ1-4; D remains ambiguous. The CDR3 contains 13 residues. V lost 7 bases to trimming and J lost 2 bases, with 8 bases between them. Germline values: CDR1 SNHLY, CDR2 FYNNEI. The CDR3 coding sequence is TGTGCCAGCAATACGGCGACTAATGAAAAACTGTTTTTT. Protein: CASNTATNEKLFF.

This clonotype was observed a few times. The J gene is TRBJ2-5, the V gene TRBV6-5; 11 bases line up with TRBD2. The CDR3 consists of 14 residues. With 5 bases clipped from V and 5 bases from J, the junction kept 4 bases outside the gene matches. Germline V CDR1 and CDR2: MNHEY, SVGAGI. CDR3 sequence: CASSQLAGAETQYF. CDR3 coding DNA: TGTGCCAGCAGTCAACTAGCGGGAGCGGAGACCCAGTACTTC.

The CDR3 DNA follows: TGTGCCAGCAGCCCAGGTGGGGGCACCGGGGAGCTGTTTTTT. Translated, it gives CASSPGGGTGELFF. The chain links TRBV7-3 to TRBJ2-2; TRBD1 or TRBD2 may be the D gene (5 bases each). Germline CDR1 and CDR2: SGHTA and FQGTGA. V lost 5 bases and J lost 4, with 11 bases in between. The CDR3 runs 14 residues.

This clonotype is termed medium-sized (0.01 to 0.1%). The chain links TRBV5-8 to TRBJ2-3; 7 bases fit TRBD2. CDR1 and CDR2 from the germline V gene are SGHTS and YDEGEE. This CDR3 has 15 residues. V lost 4 bases, J lost 3 bases, and 8 bases stayed unmatched. CDR3 amino acids: CASSRPGLGTDTQYF. The CDR3 DNA reads TGTGCCAGCAGCCGCCCAGGACTAGGGACAGATACGCAGTATTTT.

The rearrangement uses TRBV29-1 and TRBJ2-3; 7 bases are shared with TRBD2. V trimming: 7 bases; J trimming: 2 bases; junction bases outside the gene matches: 6. Germline V gene data show CDR1 as SQVTM and CDR2 as ANQGSEA. CDR3 length equals 13 residues. CDR3 DNA sequence: TGCAGCGAAAGCGGGGCTTACACAGATACGCAGTATTTT. Translation gives CSESGAYTDTQYF.

Here the CDR3 DNA reads TGTGCCAGCAGCCGGCGGGACAGGGCCTATGGCTACACCTTC. Encoded protein: CASSRRDRAYGYTF. The chain is built from TRBV14 and TRBJ1-2, with 9 bases matching TRBD1. From germline, CDR1 is SGHDN and CDR2 FVKESK. The CDR3 spans 14 residues. V shed 4 bases and J 4 bases; nucleotides not matched to a gene: 4.

This rearrangement joins TRBV2 to TRBJ2-3; 10 bases fit TRBD2. J gave up 11 bases and V 8 bases, and 16 bases lay outside the gene matches. This CDR3 region has 15 residues. The V gene's germline CDR1 is SNHLY and CDR2 FYNNEI. Written as DNA, the CDR3 is TGTGCCAGCCAGTTCCTAGCGGGAGTGGTATATGAGCAGTATTTT. Protein product: CASQFLAGVVYEQYF.

The chain joins TRBV24-1 to TRBJ2-7; 9 nucleotides line up with TRBD2. J was trimmed by 6 bases and V by 3 bases; bases with no gene match: 2. The CDR3 consists of 13 residues. Per the germline V gene, CDR1 is KGHDR and CDR2 is SFDVKD. CDR3 coding DNA: TGTGCCACCAGTGATCGGACTAGCGCCGAGCAGTACTTC. Translating it yields CATSDRTSAEQYF.

The J gene is TRBJ2-2, the V gene TRBV7-2; 10 bases fit TRBD2. Germline loops: CDR1 SGHTA, CDR2 FQGNSA. This CDR3 has 15 residues. Trimming removed 1 base from V and 9 bases from J; junction bases left unmatched: 5. CDR3 in amino acids: CASSLEASGSRELFF. The CDR3 nucleotides read TGTGCCAGCAGCTTAGAGGCTAGCGGGAGTCGGGAGCTGTTTTTT.

The J gene is TRBJ2-1, the V gene TRBV11-3; 8 nucleotides match TRBD2. The length of the CDR3 is 16 residues. The germline V gene has CDR1 SGHNT and CDR2 YENEEA. V was pared by 0 bases and J by 7 bases, with 8 bases of the junction left unmatched. CDR3 region: CASSLDPGGYRNEQFF. Here the CDR3 DNA reads TGTGCCAGCAGCTTAGACCCGGGGGGGTATCGGAATGAGCAGTTCTTC.